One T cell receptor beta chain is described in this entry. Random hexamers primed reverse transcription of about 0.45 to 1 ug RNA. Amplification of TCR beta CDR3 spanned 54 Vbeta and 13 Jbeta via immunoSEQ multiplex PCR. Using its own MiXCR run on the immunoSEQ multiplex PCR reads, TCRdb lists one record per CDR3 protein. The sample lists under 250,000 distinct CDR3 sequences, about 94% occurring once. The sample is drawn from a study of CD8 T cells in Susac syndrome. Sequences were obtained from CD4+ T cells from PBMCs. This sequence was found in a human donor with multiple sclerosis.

The CDR3 DNA is TGCAGTGCTAGGGCGGGACAGGCCACCTACGAGCAGTACTTC. Protein product: CSARAGQATYEQYF. The chain couples TRBV20-1 to TRBJ2-7; 8 bases match TRBD1. Per the germline V gene, CDR1 is DFQATT and CDR2 is SNEGSKA (reference sequence). The CDR3 totals 14 residues. V was pared by 3 bases and J by 2 bases, with 6 bases of the junction left unmatched.